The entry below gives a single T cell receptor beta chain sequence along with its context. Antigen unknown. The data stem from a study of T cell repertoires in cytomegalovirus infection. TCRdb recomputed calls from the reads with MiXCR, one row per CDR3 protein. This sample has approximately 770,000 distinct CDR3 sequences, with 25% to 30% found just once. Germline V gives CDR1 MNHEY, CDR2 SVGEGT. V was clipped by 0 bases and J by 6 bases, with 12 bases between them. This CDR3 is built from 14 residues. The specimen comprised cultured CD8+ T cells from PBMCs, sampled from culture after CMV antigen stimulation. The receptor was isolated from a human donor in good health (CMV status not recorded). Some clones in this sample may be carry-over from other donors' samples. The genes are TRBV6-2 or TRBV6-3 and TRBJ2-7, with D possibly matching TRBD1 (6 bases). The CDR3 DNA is TGTGCCAGCAGTTACTCGATTGGACAGTTCGAGCAGTACGTC. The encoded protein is CASSYSIGQFEQYV.